This T cell receptor (beta chain) emerged from a study of blood T cell repertoires in COVID-19. Across the study: T cells, B-cell-depleted T cells, or PBMCs supplied cDNA or gDNA.

The CDR3 length is 16 residues. The V and J ends lost 7 bases and 4 bases respectively, with 18 bases between them. Germline CDR1 reads SGHTS; CDR2 reads YDEGEE. Sequenced by immunoSEQ multiplex PCR; TCRdb stores in-frame clones only, minus some. The data hold 150,000 to 200,000 clones, with more than 75% observed a single time. Specimen: PBMCs or T cells enriched from blood (not recorded which). This receptor was obtained from a man aged 35 to 55 who had recovered from COVID-19. The chain recombines TRBV5-8 with TRBJ1-6, with a weak D call TRBD1 (5 bases). CDR3 nucleotide sequence: TGTGCCAGCTTTCGGGCAGGGTTGGGATATAATTCACCCCTCCACTTT. Its translation is CASFRAGLGYNSPLHF.